This T cell receptor beta chain is drawn from a study of blood T cell repertoires in COVID-19 (dated by TCRdb to 2020 to 2022). Broadly, across the study: Collaborator samples came from the United States, Italy and Spain and covered acute and convalescent phases of COVID-19. The repertoires were released in a freely available public database meant as a resource for research on the immune response to SARS-CoV-2. The prospective study material was composed of cDNA or gDNA derived from T cells, B-cell-depleted T cells, or PBMCs. The dataset comprised deeply sampled blood TCRbeta repertoires from subjects exposed to, actively infected with, or recovered from COVID-19. Where available, HLA class I and class II types were taken from metadata supplied by the sample provider and were not determined by assay-based typing. Nearly every sample came with metadata listing a de-identified subject ID, COVID-19 status, age in years and sex. The samples were drawn from two sources: the first 160 participants of the ongoing ImmuneRACE study, and 1,200 or so subjects contributed by 6 global collaborators.

A remark on this clone: The antigen this receptor binds is unknown. There are no base qualities to consult, and no much larger clone falls within one base.

Here is what the overall study found, with its caveats: How much clinical and demographic metadata was included differed by source and by participant, and the metadata was provided uncurated.

The immunoSEQ Assay, a bias-controlled multiplex PCR, was used to amplify TCRbeta CDR3 regions from genomic DNA. As for the original processing: Nucleated cell counts per sample were estimated from amplification of reference gene primers within the assay. To quantify the absolute abundance of each unique TCRbeta CDR3 rearrangement, sequence reads were collapsed and filtered. Productive Simpson clonality was computed per sample as the square root of Simpson's diversity index over productive rearrangements. This is the immuneACCESS table as TCRdb keeps it, with only in-frame sequences that have V and J called. A part of the clones is gone; compared with another copy, unresolved V genes explain less than half, and the rest is unexplained. V and J calls and clone size follow that table, whereas D and trimming were derived from the DNA. Counted in this sample were 410,000 or so clones; just over 85% of them appeared once. The ten biggest clones cover 1.4% to 1.5% of the sample.

Reading from cysteine to phenylalanine, the CDR3 counts 17 amino acids. The kept DNA is CDR3 alone, 51 bases in frame from the first base. V has 2 bases trimmed and J has 9 bases trimmed; junction bases matching no gene number 13. In the germline V gene, CDR1 corresponds to MNHNS and CDR2 to SASEGT. Collaborating institutions collected whole blood in K2EDTA tubes following their own protocols. Collaborator samples were shipped for TCRbeta analysis as frozen whole blood, isolated PBMCs, or DNA extracted from either sample type. The TCR sequence derives from a woman aged 30 to 39 with active or convalescent COVID-19. This sequence uses TRBV6-1 and TRBJ1-6; TRBD1 lines up with 7 middle nucleotides. Sequenced material: peripheral blood. CDR3 sequence: CASSETTGALFGSPLHF. The sequenced DNA: TGTGCCAGCAGTGAAACAACAGGGGCCCTGTTCGGTTCACCCCTCCACTTT.